The 19 T cell receptor beta chains below all came from one sample that was sequenced in a study of CD8 T cells in Susac syndrome. Reverse transcription of roughly 0.5 to 1 ug RNA was performed with random hexamers. TCRdb re-called the immunoSEQ multiplex PCR reads with MiXCR, one entry per CDR3 protein. The profile shows about 290,000 distinct CDR3 sequences, roughly 85% of them singletons. Sequenced input: CD8+ T cells from PBMCs. Receptors originate from a human donor with multiple sclerosis.

The CDR3 nucleotides read TGTGCTAGTGGGCAATTCTCATACTCCACAGATACGCAGTATTTT. Translating gives CASGQFSYSTDTQYF. The gene calls are TRBV12-5 and TRBJ2-3, with D unclear. Trimming stripped 6 bases from V and 2 bases from J, with 15 bases between. The CDR3 contains 15 residues. Per the germline V gene, CDR1 is LGHNT and CDR2 is FRNRAP.

This clonotype was detected a few times. The chain combines TRBV4-3 with TRBJ2-7, with 7 bases identical to TRBD2. Germline V CDR1 and CDR2: LGHNA, YSLEER. The CDR3 runs 16 residues. Trimming cost V 0 bases and J 1 base; bases outside gene matches: 6. The CDR3 region has the DNA TGCGCCAGCAGCCAAGATCACGCTAGCGGTTCCTACGAGCAGTACTTC. Its protein product is CASSQDHASGSYEQYF.

The chain uses TRBV2 and TRBJ2-2; D gene uncertain. V was shortened by 3 bases and J by 5 bases, with 13 bases between the two germline ends. CDR1 and CDR2 from the germline V gene are SNHLY and FYNNEI. The CDR3 length is 15 residues. The CDR3 region is CASSDSLSWTGELFF. The CDR3 DNA is TGTGCCAGCAGTGACTCGTTGTCTTGGACCGGGGAGCTGTTTTTT.

This clonotype showed up just once. The rearrangement uses TRBV27 and TRBJ2-1; D might be TRBD2 (6 bases). Germline lookup yields CDR1 MNHEY and CDR2 SMNVEV (reference sequence). Trimming took 4 bases from V and 6 from J, leaving 16 bases between them. The CDR3 totals 15 residues. The DNA of the CDR3 is TGTGCCAGCAGTTGGGACGCGGAGGGCGGCAATGAGCAGTTCTTC. It encodes CASSWDAEGGNEQFF.

V and J are TRBV10-3 and TRBJ2-7; TRBD1 aligns across 8 bases. This CDR3 has 15 residues. Germline CDR1 reads ENHRY; CDR2 reads SYGVKD. The trim removed 3 bases at V and 4 bases at J, leaving 8 bases unmatched. CDR3 DNA: TGTGCCATCAGTGAAAGGACAGGGATGTGGTACGAGCAGTACTTC. It yields the protein CAISERTGMWYEQYF.

V is TRBV29-1 and J is TRBJ2-1; either TRBD1 or TRBD2 may fit D (5 bases each). V was trimmed by 6 bases and J by 7 bases, leaving 13 bases between them. The CDR3 is 12 residues long. Germline values: CDR1 SQVTM, CDR2 ANQGSEA. CDR3 nucleotides: TGCAGCGTGCTCTCGGGACCGAATGAGCAGTTCTTC. It encodes CSVLSGPNEQFF.

The chain joins TRBV5-1 to TRBJ1-2; TRBD1 matches 11 bases. The CDR3 covers 15 residues. CDR1 is SGHRS, CDR2 YFSETQ, per germline. The ends lost 0 bases at V and 7 bases at J; junction bases unmatched: 5. CDR3 protein: CASSLAGQGGGGYTF. CDR3 DNA sequence: TGCGCCAGCAGCTTGGCGGGACAGGGGGGAGGTGGCTACACCTTC.

The V gene is TRBV5-6, the J gene TRBJ2-1; possible D gene TRBD2, 5 bases. V was cut by 7 bases and J by 1 base, with 15 bases left in between. The CDR3 loop spans 15 amino acids. From germline, CDR1 is SGHDT and CDR2 YYEEEE. The CDR3 spells CASLKLEGSYNEQFF. The CDR3 DNA sequence: TGTGCCAGCTTAAAGCTAGAGGGTTCCTACAATGAGCAGTTCTTC.

The chain links TRBV12-3 or TRBV12-4 to TRBJ2-1; 8 bases are shared with TRBD1. With 8 bases clipped from V and 3 bases from J, the junction kept 0 bases outside the gene matches. The CDR3 has 12 residues. In DNA form, the CDR3 reads TGTGCCAGCGGACAGGGCTACAATGAGCAGTTCTTC. Translation gives CASGQGYNEQFF.

The chain couples TRBV27 to TRBJ2-7; 12 bases line up with TRBD1. Trimming took 9 bases from V and 5 from J; bases not matched to a gene: 8. Germline V gene lookup returns CDR1 MNHEY and CDR2 SMNVEV (reference sequence). This CDR3 has 14 residues. The CDR3 region is CASGRGDRGHEQYF. In DNA, the CDR3 is TGTGCCAGTGGGCGAGGGGACAGGGGGCACGAGCAGTACTTC.

There are a few counts of this clonotype. The chain employs TRBV3-1 and TRBJ2-7; 14 bases fit TRBD2. The CDR3 length is 18 residues. The V gene end was trimmed by 4 bases and the J gene end by 1 base; junction bases not matched to a gene: 9. Germline lookup yields CDR1 LGHDT and CDR2 YNNKEL (reference sequence). The CDR3 protein is CASSRTGTSGSESYEQYF. The CDR3 nucleotides read TGTGCCAGCAGCCGTACCGGGACTAGCGGGAGCGAATCCTACGAGCAGTACTTC.

There are a few counts of this clonotype. The chain couples TRBV20-1 to TRBJ2-7, with TRBD1 matching over 7 bases. This CDR3 has 15 residues. The germline gives CDR1 DFQATT, CDR2 SNEGSKA (reference sequence). J lost 2 bases, V lost 3 bases, and 10 bases had no gene match. The CDR3 is CSARTLTGSAYEQYF. The CDR3 bases are TGCAGTGCTAGGACTCTGACAGGGAGCGCCTACGAGCAGTACTTC.

The rearrangement joins TRBV13 to TRBJ1-3, with D possibly being TRBD1 (5 bases). The V gene's germline CDR1 is PRHDT and CDR2 FYEKMQ (reference sequence). This CDR3 region has 16 residues. The germline V and J ends were trimmed by 4 bases and 0 bases, with 13 bases remaining between them. In nucleotides, the CDR3 is TGTGCCAGCAGCTCGACAGAGGATAACTCTGGAAACACCATATATTTT. This codes for CASSSTEDNSGNTIYF.

The gene calls are TRBV19 and TRBJ2-6; TRBD2 might be the D (5 bases). Trimming removed 2 bases from V and 0 bases from J, with 5 bases in between. Germline CDR1 LNHDA, CDR2 SQIVND (reference sequence). CDR3 size: 15 residues. The CDR3 region is CASSITSSGANVLTF. The CDR3, as DNA: TGTGCCAGTAGTATAACTAGCTCTGGGGCCAACGTCCTGACTTTC. Variable domain in full (rest from reference TRBV19 and TRBJ2-6): DGGITQSPKYLFRKEGQNVTLSCEQNLNHDAMYWYRQDPGQGLRLIYYSQIVNDFQKGDIAEGYSVSREKKESFPLTVTSAQKNPTAFYLCASSITSSGANVLTFGAGSRLTVL.

The gene calls are TRBV14 and TRBJ2-1; 11 bases align to TRBD2. Germline lookup yields CDR1 SGHDN and CDR2 FVKESK. The CDR3 is 17 amino acids. V shed 0 bases and J 8 bases; nucleotides not matched to a gene: 9. The CDR3 here is CASSQDRGLAGGDEQFF. The DNA for the CDR3 is TGTGCCAGCAGCCAAGATAGAGGCCTAGCGGGAGGTGATGAGCAGTTCTTC.

J is TRBJ2-1 and V is TRBV27, with D hard to call. The CDR3 is 13 amino acids. Trimming cost V 3 bases and J 8 bases, with 11 bases left between them. Per germline, CDR1 MNHEY and CDR2 SMNVEV (reference sequence). The CDR3: CASSLMGSHEQFF. DNA of the CDR3: TGTGCCAGCAGTTTGATGGGTTCCCATGAGCAGTTCTTC.

This chain connects TRBV20-1 to TRBJ2-7; D possibly corresponds to TRBD2 (5 bases). The germline gives CDR1 DFQATT, CDR2 SNEGSKA (reference sequence). The V gene lost 3 bases and the J gene lost 1 base, with 19 bases spanning the gap. CDR3 length: 16 residues. The CDR3 bases are TGCAGTGCTAGGGTGCAGTTTCGGGAAGAGTCCTACGAGCAGTACTTC. Encoded protein: CSARVQFREESYEQYF.

This clonotype was picked up one time. The rearrangement links TRBV15 to TRBJ2-7, with TRBD2 matching 10 bases. With V trimmed by 6 bases and J by 6 bases, 11 bases remained unmatched. This CDR3 is built from 15 residues. Germline CDR1 LNHNV, CDR2 YYDKDF (reference sequence). The CDR3 sequence is CATSPKAGGPGEQYF. Written as DNA, the CDR3 is TGTGCCACCAGTCCCAAAGCGGGAGGGCCGGGCGAGCAGTACTTC. Supplemented by reference TRBV15 and TRBJ2-7, the full variable domain reads DAMVIQNPRYQVTQFGKPVTLSCSQTLNHNVMYWYQQKSSQAPKLLFHYYDKDFNNEADTPDNFQSRRPNTSFCFLDIRSPGLGDTAMYLCATSPKAGGPGEQYFGPGTRLTVT.

As to this clonotype: Without the conserved terminal phenylalanine or tryptophan, this CDR3 likely stems from a read error. V and J are TRBV19 and TRBJ2-7; D possibly corresponds to TRBD2 (5 bases). V lost 5 bases and J lost 5, with 13 bases in between. The CDR3 is 13 residues long. Germline CDR1 reads LNHDA; CDR2 reads SQIVND (reference sequence). This CDR3 reads CASSVEGYDEQYL. Written as DNA, the CDR3 is TGTGCCAGTAGTGTCGAGGGATACGACGAGCAGTACTTG.